The 18 T cell receptor beta chains below come from one sample, sequenced in a study of OX40 agonist ivuxolimab in advanced cancers. Sequencing was performed with immunoSEQ multiplex PCR; in TCRdb, only in-frame clones are kept and a portion is missing. The sample carries 65,000 to 95,000 clones, approximately 83% recorded once. The sequenced sample was CD4+ or CD8+ T cells sorted from blood, obtained in a trial of the OX40 agonist ivuxolimab. These receptors all stem from an adult with an advanced solid tumor such as melanoma, head and neck, liver or kidney cancer.

The rearrangement joins TRBV30 to TRBJ2-3, with D unresolved. The V end was cut by 3 bases, the J end by 2 bases, with 9 bases between. The CDR3 consists of 13 residues. Germline V gene lookup returns CDR1 GTSNPN and CDR2 SVGIG (reference sequence). CDR3 residues: CAWRGWATDTQYF. In nucleotides, the CDR3 is TGTGCCTGGAGGGGGTGGGCCACAGATACGCAGTATTTT.

By proportion, this clone is medium-sized. This rearrangement joins TRBV6-5 to TRBJ2-1; D is unclear. Germline V lookup: CDR1 MNHEY, CDR2 SVGAGI. The CDR3 extends over 13 amino acids. The V end lost 6 bases, the J end lost 10 bases, and 16 bases lay between the germline ends. The CDR3 loop reads CASSPPGVREQFF. The CDR3, as DNA: TGTGCCAGCAGCCCCCCAGGTGTTCGGGAGCAGTTCTTC.

The V call is TRBV13, the J call TRBJ1-2; TRBD1 is a possible D gene (6 bases). There are 13 residues in the CDR3. V gave up 4 bases and J gave up 7 bases, with 13 bases separating them. Per germline, CDR1 PRHDT and CDR2 FYEKMQ (reference sequence). The DNA of the CDR3 is TGTGCCAGCAGCTCCTTGGTAGGGGGTGGCTACACCTTC. Translating gives CASSSLVGGGYTF.

The chain employs TRBV6-6 and TRBJ1-1; 7 bases map to TRBD1. CDR1 is MNHNY, CDR2 SVGAGI, per germline (reference sequence). Losses at the gene ends were 2 bases for V and 4 bases for J; bases not matched to a gene: 7. The CDR3 is 15 residues long. This CDR3 is CASSYRGPGGTEAFF. The CDR3 coding sequence is TGTGCCAGCAGTTACCGCGGCCCAGGGGGCACTGAAGCTTTCTTT.

This clone appeared a single time. The rearrangement links TRBV19 to TRBJ2-3; 7 nucleotides match TRBD2. The V gene's germline CDR1 is LNHDA and CDR2 SQIVND (reference sequence). This CDR3 spans 14 amino acids. The junction had 6 bases not matched to a gene; V was cut back by 5 bases and J by 4 bases. Written as DNA, the CDR3 is TGTGCCAGTAGTCCTATGGGGGGGGCAGATACGCAGTATTTT. This translates into CASSPMGGADTQYF.

V usage is TRBV15 and J usage is TRBJ1-1; tentatively, D is TRBD1 (5 bases). Trimming removed 0 bases from V and 6 bases from J, with 14 bases in between. The germline CDR1 and CDR2 sequences are LNHNV and YYDKDF (reference sequence). The CDR3 is made up of 15 amino acids. This CDR3 reads CATSRDQNGGAEAFF. As DNA, the CDR3 is TGTGCCACCAGCAGAGATCAGAATGGAGGGGCTGAAGCTTTCTTT.

This rearrangement joins TRBV5-1 to TRBJ2-7, with 9 bases lining up with TRBD1. Germline CDR1 and CDR2: SGHRS and YFSETQ. The CDR3 covers 16 residues. With V trimmed by 6 bases and J by 6 bases, 16 bases remained unmatched. The CDR3 nucleotides are TGCGCCAGCATGGCCCGGGGGACAGGGTTTATCGGCGAGCAGTACTTC. Translating it yields CASMARGTGFIGEQYF. Filled out from reference TRBV5-1 and TRBJ2-7, the complete variable domain reads KAGVTQTPRYLIKTRGQQVTLSCSPISGHRSVSWYQQTPGQGLQFLFEYFSETQRNKGNFPGRFSGRQFSNSRSEMNVSTLELGDSALYLCASMARGTGFIGEQYFGPGTRLTVT.

The V gene is TRBV14, the J gene TRBJ1-2, with D unresolved. Germline assignment: CDR1 SGHDN and CDR2 FVKESK. Trimming removed 0 bases at V and 13 bases at J, with 21 bases between. This CDR3 is 15 amino acids long. CDR3 coding DNA: TGTGCCAGCAGCCAAGATCCCGGACCAATCGCCCCCAGCACCTTC. The encoded protein is CASSQDPGPIAPSTF.

The chain recombines TRBV6-5 with TRBJ2-7; possible D gene TRBD1, 6 bases. The CDR3 has 13 amino acids. Between the trimmed V and J ends, which lost 6 bases and 5 bases, there was a span of 14 bases. Per germline, CDR1 MNHEY and CDR2 SVGAGI. CDR3 bases: TGTGCCAGCAGCCTCGACAGGTTCCACGAGCAGTACTTC. Translating gives CASSLDRFHEQYF.

The chain links TRBV2 to TRBJ2-1; 7 bases are shared with TRBD1. V dropped 6 bases and J dropped 9; count of bases not matched to a gene: 5. Looked up from germline, CDR1 is SNHLY and CDR2 is FYNNEI. This CDR3 is 12 amino acids long. CDR3 sequence: CASSRDSGEQFF. DNA for the CDR3: TGTGCCAGCAGCCGGGACAGTGGTGAGCAGTTCTTC.

The V and J genes are TRBV7-3 and TRBJ2-1, with 7 bases lining up with TRBD2. The CDR3 extends over 14 amino acids. V was pared by 2 bases and J by 7 bases, with 5 bases of the junction left unmatched. Germline-derived CDR1 and CDR2 are SGHTA and FQGTGA. CDR3 region: CASSLSGGKNEQFF. As DNA, the CDR3 is TGTGCCAGCAGCTTATCGGGGGGTAAAAATGAGCAGTTCTTC.

This clone was seen just once. In DNA, the CDR3 is TGTGCCAGCAGCTACAATACCGACAATGAGCAGTTCTTC. Protein sequence: CASSYNTDNEQFF. The V gene is TRBV7-9, the J gene TRBJ2-1; D gene ambiguous. The CDR3 consists of 13 residues. V gave up 4 bases and J gave up 5 bases, with 9 bases separating them. CDR1 is SEHNR, CDR2 FQNEAQ, per germline (reference sequence). Full variable domain (missing parts from reference TRBV7-9 and TRBJ2-1): DTGVSQNPRHKITKRGQNVTFRCDPISEHNRLYWYRQTLGQGPEFLTYFQNEAQLEKSRLLSDRFSAERPKGSFSTLEIQRTEQGDSAMYLCASSYNTDNEQFFGPGTRLTVL.

This clone was seen only once. The V and J genes are TRBV2 and TRBJ2-1; D is tentatively TRBD1 or TRBD2 (6 bases each). The V gene lost 6 bases and the J gene lost 8 bases, with 11 bases spanning the gap. The germline gives CDR1 SNHLY, CDR2 FYNNEI. This CDR3 comprises 12 residues. This chain's CDR3 is CASRQGTYEQFF. CDR3 bases: TGTGCCAGCAGGCAGGGGACTTATGAGCAGTTCTTC.

This rearrangement joins TRBV5-8 to TRBJ1-1, with 7 bases matching TRBD1. J lost 4 bases, V lost 4 bases, and 16 bases had no gene match. Germline V gene data show CDR1 as SGHTS and CDR2 as YDEGEE. The CDR3 length is 17 residues. CDR3 in amino acids: CASSPRQGRRQGTEAFF. In DNA form, the CDR3 reads TGTGCCAGCAGCCCTCGGCAGGGGCGTCGACAGGGCACTGAAGCTTTCTTT. Full variable domain (missing parts from reference TRBV5-8 and TRBJ1-1): EAGVTQSPTHLIKTRGQQATLRCSPISGHTSVYWYQQALGLGLQFLLWYDEGEERNRGNFPPRFSGRQFPNYSSELNVNALELEDSALYLCASSPRQGRRQGTEAFFGQGTRLTVV.

In DNA, the CDR3 is TGTGCCAGCAGCTTGGATCCAAGCACCATATATTTT. Translating gives CASSLDPSTIYF. The rearrangement links TRBV5-8 to TRBJ1-3; D unresolved. Germline CDR1 reads SGHTS; CDR2 reads YDEGEE. This CDR3 has 12 amino acids. V was cut by 0 bases and J by 9 bases, with 7 bases left in between.

This clone was seen only once. The gene calls are TRBV2 and TRBJ2-7; 15 nucleotides line up with TRBD2. V trimming: 5 bases; J trimming: 4 bases; junction bases outside the gene matches: 6. In germline, CDR1 is SNHLY, CDR2 FYNNEI. This CDR3 is 16 amino acids long. The CDR3 region is CASSTGLAGGWYEQYF. The CDR3 nucleotides read TGTGCCAGCAGTACGGGACTAGCGGGAGGATGGTACGAGCAGTACTTC.

The table lists this clone with a count of one. The chain uses TRBV4-2 and TRBJ1-1; D not resolved. Germline values: CDR1 LGHNA, CDR2 YNFKEQ. The CDR3 is 12 amino acids. V gave up 5 bases and J gave up 10 bases, with 14 bases separating them. Here the CDR3 reads CASSLAIRTAFF. Here the CDR3 DNA reads TGTGCCAGCAGCTTAGCAATCCGGACAGCTTTCTTT.

The chain has TRBV7-3 and TRBJ1-1; no firm D call. This CDR3 comprises 13 residues. The ends were cut back, 3 bases at V and 6 bases at J, with 11 bases in the middle. Per the germline V gene, CDR1 is SGHTA and CDR2 is FQGTGA. CDR3 sequence (DNA): TGTGCCAGCAGCTTCCGACAAGCGTCTGAAGCTTTCTTT. Residues: CASSFRQASEAFF.